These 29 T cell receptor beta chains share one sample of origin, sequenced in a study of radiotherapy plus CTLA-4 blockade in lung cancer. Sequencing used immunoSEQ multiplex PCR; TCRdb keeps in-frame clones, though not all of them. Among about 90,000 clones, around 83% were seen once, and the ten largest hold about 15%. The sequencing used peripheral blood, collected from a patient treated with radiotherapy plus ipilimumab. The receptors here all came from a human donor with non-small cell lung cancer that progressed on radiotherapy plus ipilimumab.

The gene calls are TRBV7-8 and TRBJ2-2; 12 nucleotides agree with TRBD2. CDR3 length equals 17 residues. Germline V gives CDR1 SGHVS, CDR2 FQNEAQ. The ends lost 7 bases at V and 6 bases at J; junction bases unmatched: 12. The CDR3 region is CASIQLAGGPSAGELFF. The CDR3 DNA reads TGTGCCAGCATCCAACTAGCGGGGGGTCCAAGCGCCGGGGAGCTGTTTTTT. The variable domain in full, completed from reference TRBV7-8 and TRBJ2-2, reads GAGVSQSPRYKVAKRGQDVALRCDPISGHVSLFWYQQALGQGPEFLTYFQNEAQLDKSGLPSDRFFAERPEGSVSTLKIQRTQQEDSAVYLCASIQLAGGPSAGELFFGEGSRLTVL.

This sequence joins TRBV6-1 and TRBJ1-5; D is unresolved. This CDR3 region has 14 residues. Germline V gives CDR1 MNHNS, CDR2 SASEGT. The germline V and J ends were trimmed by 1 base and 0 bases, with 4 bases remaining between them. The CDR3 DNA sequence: TGTGCCAGCAGTGAAGGTTATAGCAATCAGCCCCAGCATTTT. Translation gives CASSEGYSNQPQHF.

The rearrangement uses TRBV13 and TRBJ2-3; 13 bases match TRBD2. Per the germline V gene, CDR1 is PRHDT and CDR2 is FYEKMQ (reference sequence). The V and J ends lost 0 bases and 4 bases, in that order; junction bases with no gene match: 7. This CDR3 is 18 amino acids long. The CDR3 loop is CASSLGLAGGPWADTQYF. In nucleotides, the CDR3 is TGTGCCAGCAGCTTAGGACTAGCGGGAGGGCCGTGGGCAGATACGCAGTATTTT.

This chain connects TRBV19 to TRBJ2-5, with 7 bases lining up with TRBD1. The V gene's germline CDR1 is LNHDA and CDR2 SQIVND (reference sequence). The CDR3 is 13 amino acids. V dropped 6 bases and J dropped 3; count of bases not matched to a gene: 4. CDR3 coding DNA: TGTGCCAGTAGATCAGGACAGGAAGAGACCCAGTACTTC. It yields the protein CASRSGQEETQYF.

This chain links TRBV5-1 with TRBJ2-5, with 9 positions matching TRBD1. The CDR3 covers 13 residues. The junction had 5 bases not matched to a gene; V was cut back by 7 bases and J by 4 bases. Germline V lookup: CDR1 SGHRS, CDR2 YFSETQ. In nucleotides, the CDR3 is TGCGCCAGCGGCCAGGGACAGGGAGAGACCCAGTACTTC. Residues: CASGQGQGETQYF.

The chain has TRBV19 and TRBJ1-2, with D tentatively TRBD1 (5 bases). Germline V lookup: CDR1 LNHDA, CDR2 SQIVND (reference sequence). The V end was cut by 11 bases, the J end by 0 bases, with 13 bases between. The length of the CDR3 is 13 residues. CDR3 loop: CAGSRGTNYGYTF. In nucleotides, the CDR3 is TGTGCCGGTTCGCGGGGGACTAACTATGGCTACACCTTC.

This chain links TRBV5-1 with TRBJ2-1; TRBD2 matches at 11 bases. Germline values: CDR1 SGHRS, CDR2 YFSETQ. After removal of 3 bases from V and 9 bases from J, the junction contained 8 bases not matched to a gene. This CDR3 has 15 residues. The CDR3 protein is CASSSLAGATGEQFF. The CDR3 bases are TGCGCCAGCAGCTCACTAGCGGGGGCGACGGGTGAGCAGTTCTTC.

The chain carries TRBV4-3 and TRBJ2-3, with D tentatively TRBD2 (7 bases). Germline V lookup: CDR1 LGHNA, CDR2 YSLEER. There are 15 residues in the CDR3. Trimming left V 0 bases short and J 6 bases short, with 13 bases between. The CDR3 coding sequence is TGCGCCAGCAGCCAAGATGGGGGGGGCTGGGATACGCAGTATTTT. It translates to CASSQDGGGWDTQYF.

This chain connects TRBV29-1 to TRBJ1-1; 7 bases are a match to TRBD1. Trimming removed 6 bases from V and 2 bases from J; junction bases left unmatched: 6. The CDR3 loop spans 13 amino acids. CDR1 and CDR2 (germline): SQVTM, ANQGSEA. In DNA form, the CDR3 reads TGCAGCGTAGACAGGGTGGCTAACACTGAAGCTTTCTTT. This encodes CSVDRVANTEAFF.

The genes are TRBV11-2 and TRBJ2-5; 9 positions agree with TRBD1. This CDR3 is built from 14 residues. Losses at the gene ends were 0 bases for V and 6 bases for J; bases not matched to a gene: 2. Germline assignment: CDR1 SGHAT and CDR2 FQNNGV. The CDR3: CASSLDTGGQTQYF. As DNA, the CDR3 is TGTGCCAGCAGCTTAGACACAGGGGGCCAGACCCAGTACTTC.

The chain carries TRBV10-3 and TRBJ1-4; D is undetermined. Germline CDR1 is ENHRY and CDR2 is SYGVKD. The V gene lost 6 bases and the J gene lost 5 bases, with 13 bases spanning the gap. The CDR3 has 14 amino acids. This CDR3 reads CAIRAVGFNEKLFF. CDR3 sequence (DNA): TGTGCCATCAGAGCTGTAGGATTCAATGAAAAACTGTTTTTT.

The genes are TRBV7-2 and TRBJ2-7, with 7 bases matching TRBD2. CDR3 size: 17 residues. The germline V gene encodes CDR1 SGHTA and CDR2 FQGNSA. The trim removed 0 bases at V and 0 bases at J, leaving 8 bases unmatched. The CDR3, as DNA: TGTGCCAGCAGCTTAGCTCCCAGGGAGGGGAGCTCCTACGAGCAGTACTTC. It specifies CASSLAPREGSSYEQYF.

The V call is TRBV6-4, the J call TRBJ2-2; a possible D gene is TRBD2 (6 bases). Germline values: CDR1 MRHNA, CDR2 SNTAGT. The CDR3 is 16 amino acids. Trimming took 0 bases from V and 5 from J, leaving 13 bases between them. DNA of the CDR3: TGTGCCAGCAGTGACTCGACTAGTGTGAGGACCGGGGAGCTGTTTTTT. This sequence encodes CASSDSTSVRTGELFF.

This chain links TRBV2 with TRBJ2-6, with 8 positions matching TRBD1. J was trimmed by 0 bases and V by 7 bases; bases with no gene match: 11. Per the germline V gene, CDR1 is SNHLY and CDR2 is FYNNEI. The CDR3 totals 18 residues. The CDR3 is CASTQGQGLSSGANVLTF. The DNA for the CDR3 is TGTGCCAGCACCCAAGGACAGGGCCTTAGCTCTGGGGCCAACGTCCTGACTTTC.

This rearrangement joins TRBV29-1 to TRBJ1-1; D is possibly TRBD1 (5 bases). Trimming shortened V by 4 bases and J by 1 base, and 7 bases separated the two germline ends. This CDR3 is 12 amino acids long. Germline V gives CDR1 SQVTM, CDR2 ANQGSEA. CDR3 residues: CSVVQGNTEAFF. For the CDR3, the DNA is TGCAGCGTTGTGCAGGGGAACACTGAAGCTTTCTTT.

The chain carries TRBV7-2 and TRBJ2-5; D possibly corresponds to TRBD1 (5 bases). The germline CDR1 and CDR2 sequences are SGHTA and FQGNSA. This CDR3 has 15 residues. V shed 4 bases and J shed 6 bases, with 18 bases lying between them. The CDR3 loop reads CASSSAGHVSQTQYF. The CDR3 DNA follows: TGTGCCAGCAGCTCTGCCGGACATGTCTCGCAGACCCAGTACTTC.

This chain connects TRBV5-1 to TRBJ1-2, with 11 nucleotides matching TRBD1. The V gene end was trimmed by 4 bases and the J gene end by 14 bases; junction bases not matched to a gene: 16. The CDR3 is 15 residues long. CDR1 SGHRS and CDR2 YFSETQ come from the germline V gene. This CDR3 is CASSMTPGQGGPWTF. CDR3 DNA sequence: TGCGCCAGCAGCATGACCCCGGGACAGGGGGGCCCGTGGACCTTC.

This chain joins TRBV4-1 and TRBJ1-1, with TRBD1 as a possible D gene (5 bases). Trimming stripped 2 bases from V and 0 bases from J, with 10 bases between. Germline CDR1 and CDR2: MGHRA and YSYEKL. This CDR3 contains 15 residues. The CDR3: CASSQLPQVNTEAFF. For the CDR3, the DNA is TGCGCCAGCAGCCAACTACCACAGGTGAACACTGAAGCTTTCTTT.

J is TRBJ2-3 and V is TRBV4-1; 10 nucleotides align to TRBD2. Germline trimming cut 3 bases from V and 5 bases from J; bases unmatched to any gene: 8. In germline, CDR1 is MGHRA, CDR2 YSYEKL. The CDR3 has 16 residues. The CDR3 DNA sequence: TGCGCCAGCAGCCAGACTCCGGGACTAGCGAGAGATACGCAGTATTTT. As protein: CASSQTPGLARDTQYF.

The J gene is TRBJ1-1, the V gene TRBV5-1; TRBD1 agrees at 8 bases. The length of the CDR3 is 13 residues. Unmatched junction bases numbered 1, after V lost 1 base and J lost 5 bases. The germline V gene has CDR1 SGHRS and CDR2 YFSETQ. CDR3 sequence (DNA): TGCGCCAGCAGCTTGACAGGGGGGACTGAAGCTTTCTTT. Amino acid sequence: CASSLTGGTEAFF.

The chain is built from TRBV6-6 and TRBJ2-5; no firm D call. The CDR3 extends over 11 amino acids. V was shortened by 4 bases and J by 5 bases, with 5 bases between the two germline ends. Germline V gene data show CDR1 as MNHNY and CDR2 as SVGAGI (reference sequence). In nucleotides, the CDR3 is TGTGCCAGCAGTTGGGCGGAGACCCAGTACTTC. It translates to CASSWAETQYF.

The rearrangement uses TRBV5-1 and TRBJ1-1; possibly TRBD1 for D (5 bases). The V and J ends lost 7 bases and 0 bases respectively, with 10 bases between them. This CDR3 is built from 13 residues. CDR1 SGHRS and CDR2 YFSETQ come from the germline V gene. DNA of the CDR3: TGCGCCAGCGGCAAAGGGGTGAACACTGAAGCTTTCTTT. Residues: CASGKGVNTEAFF.

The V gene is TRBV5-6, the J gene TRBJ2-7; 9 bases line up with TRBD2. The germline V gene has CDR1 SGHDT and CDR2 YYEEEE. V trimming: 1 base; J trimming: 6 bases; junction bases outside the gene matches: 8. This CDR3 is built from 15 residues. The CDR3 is CASSLYGGRASEQYF. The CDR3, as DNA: TGTGCCAGCAGCTTGTACGGCGGGAGGGCCTCCGAGCAGTACTTC. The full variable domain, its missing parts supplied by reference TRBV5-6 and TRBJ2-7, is DAGVTQSPTHLIKTRGQQVTLRCSPKSGHDTVSWYQQALGQGPQFIFQYYEEEERQRGNFPDRFSGHQFPNYSSELNVNALLLGDSALYLCASSLYGGRASEQYFGPGTRLTVT.

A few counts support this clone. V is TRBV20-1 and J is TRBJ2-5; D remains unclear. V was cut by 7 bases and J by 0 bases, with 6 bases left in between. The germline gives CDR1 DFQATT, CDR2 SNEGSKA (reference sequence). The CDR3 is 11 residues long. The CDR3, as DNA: TGCAGTGTTGGGTACCAAGAGACCCAGTACTTC. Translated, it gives CSVGYQETQYF.

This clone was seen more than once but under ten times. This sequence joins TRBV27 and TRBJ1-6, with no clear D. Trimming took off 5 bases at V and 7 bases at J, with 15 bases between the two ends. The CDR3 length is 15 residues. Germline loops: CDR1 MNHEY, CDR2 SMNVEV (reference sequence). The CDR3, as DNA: TGTGCCAGCAGTCCCGAATTGACTGGGAATTCACCCCTCCACTTT. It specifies CASSPELTGNSPLHF.

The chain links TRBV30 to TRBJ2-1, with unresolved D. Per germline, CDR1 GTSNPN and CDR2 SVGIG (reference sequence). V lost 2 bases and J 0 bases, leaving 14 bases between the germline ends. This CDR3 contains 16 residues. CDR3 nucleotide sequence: TGTGCCTGGAGTCATAGGGCCGCAAGCTCCTACAATGAGCAGTTCTTC. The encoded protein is CAWSHRAASSYNEQFF.

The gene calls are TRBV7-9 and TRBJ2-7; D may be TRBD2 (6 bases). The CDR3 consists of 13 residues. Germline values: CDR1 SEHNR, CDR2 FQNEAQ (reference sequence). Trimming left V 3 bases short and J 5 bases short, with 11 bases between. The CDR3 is CASSFMGGNEQYF. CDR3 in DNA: TGTGCCAGCAGCTTCATGGGGGGAAACGAGCAGTACTTC. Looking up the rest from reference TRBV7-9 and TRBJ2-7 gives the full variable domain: DTGVSQNPRHKITKRGQNVTFRCDPISEHNRLYWYRQTLGQGPEFLTYFQNEAQLEKSRLLSDRFSAERPKGSFSTLEIQRTEQGDSAMYLCASSFMGGNEQYFGPGTRLTVT.

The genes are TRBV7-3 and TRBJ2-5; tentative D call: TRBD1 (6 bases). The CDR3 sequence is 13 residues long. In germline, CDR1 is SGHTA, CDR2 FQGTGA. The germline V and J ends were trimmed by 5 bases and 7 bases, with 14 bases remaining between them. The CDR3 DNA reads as TGTGCCAGCAGCCAGGGGAGTGGGGGGACCCAGTACTTC. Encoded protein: CASSQGSGGTQYF.

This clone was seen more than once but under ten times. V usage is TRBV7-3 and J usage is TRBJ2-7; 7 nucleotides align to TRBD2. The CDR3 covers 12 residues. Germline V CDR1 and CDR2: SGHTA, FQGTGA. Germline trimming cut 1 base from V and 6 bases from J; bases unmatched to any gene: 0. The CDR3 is CASSLREGEQYF. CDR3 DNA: TGTGCCAGCAGCTTAAGGGAGGGCGAGCAGTACTTC. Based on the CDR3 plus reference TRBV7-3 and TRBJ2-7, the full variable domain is GAGVSQTPSNKVTEKGKYVELRCDPISGHTALYWYRQSLGQGPEFLIYFQGTGAADDSGLPNDRFFAVRPEGSVSTLKIQRTERGDSAVYLCASSLREGEQYFGPGTRLTVT.